The rows below give T cell receptor beta chains drawn from one sample of a study of radiotherapy plus CTLA-4 blockade in lung cancer. Repertoires were generated with immunoSEQ multiplex PCR, while TCRdb's copy carries only in-frame clones and drops some. Of tens of thousands of clones listed, around 88% are singletons. Source: peripheral blood, taken from a patient treated with radiotherapy plus ipilimumab. The source of these receptors is a human donor with non-small cell lung cancer who had a partial response to radiotherapy plus ipilimumab. Each CDR3 is given with its conserved first and last residue. Fields, in order: D gene, V gene, J gene, clone size, CDR3 protein, CDR3 DNA. D genes are given only for firm matches. Clone size is not always given. Where it is, it says once, few, many or a class for expanded clones.

TRBD1	TRBV5-1	TRBJ1-3	NA	CASSWGTGTDTIYF	TGCGCCAGCAGCTGGGGGACAGGGACGGACACCATATATTTT
NA	TRBV10-1	TRBJ2-1	NA	CASSESRGTYNEQFF	TGCGCCAGCAGTGAGTCGCGCGGAACCTACAATGAGCAGTTCTTC
TRBD1	TRBV2	TRBJ1-3	few	CATFRDRGSGNTIYF	TGTGCCACCTTCCGGGACAGGGGCTCTGGAAACACCATATATTTT
TRBD1	TRBV6-6	TRBJ2-5	NA	CASSTPTGRETQYF	TGTGCCAGCAGTACGCCGACAGGGCGAGAGACCCAGTACTTC
NA	TRBV14	TRBJ1-2	few	CASSQGDYGYTF	TGTGCCAGCAGCCAGGGAGACTATGGCTACACCTTC
NA	TRBV28	TRBJ1-6	NA	CASSPLLGDSPLHF	TGTGCCAGCAGCCCCCTTCTAGGCGATTCACCCCTCCACTTT
NA	TRBV18	TRBJ2-7	NA	CASSLEGATYEQYF	TGTGCCAGCTCACTTGAAGGGGCGACCTACGAGCAGTACTTC
TRBD2	TRBV28	TRBJ2-2	NA	CASRAGGGRVGELFF	TGTGCCAGTCGAGCGGGAGGGGGTCGGGTCGGGGAGCTGTTTTTT
NA	TRBV19	TRBJ2-1	NA	CASSIDWQGSYNEQFF	TGTGCCAGTAGTATAGATTGGCAGGGTTCCTACAATGAGCAGTTCTTC
NA	TRBV21-1	TRBJ2-7	NA	CASSNPSGGRPYEQYF	TGTGCCAGCAGCAACCCATCCGGGGGGAGGCCCTACGAGCAGTACTTC
NA	TRBV6-4	TRBJ2-3	NA	CASSGQGGDTQYF	TGTGCCAGCAGTGGACAAGGCGGGGATACGCAGTATTTT
TRBD1	TRBV5-1	TRBJ2-7	NA	CASSTGQGVYEQYF	TGCGCCAGCAGCACCGGACAGGGGGTCTACGAGCAGTACTTC
TRBD1	TRBV6-5	TRBJ1-5	NA	CASSWRQGAGQPQHF	TGTGCCAGCAGTTGGCGGCAGGGGGCCGGTCAGCCCCAGCATTTT
TRBD2	TRBV5-1	TRBJ2-3	NA	CASSLSTSGNYDTQYF	TGCGCCAGCAGCTTGAGTACTAGCGGGAACTACGATACGCAGTATTTT
TRBD1	TRBV29-1	TRBJ1-4	NA	CSVDPPGGAAEKLFF	TGCAGCGTCGACCCGCCAGGGGGCGCGGCTGAAAAACTGTTTTTT
TRBD2	TRBV27	TRBJ2-2	NA	CASSSTSGSLYTGELFF	TGTGCCAGCAGCTCGACTAGCGGGAGCTTGTACACCGGGGAGCTGTTTTTT
NA	TRBV6-1	TRBJ1-4	NA	CASSPKLLRDEKLFF	TGTGCCAGCAGCCCGAAGCTGCTGCGGGACGAAAAACTGTTTTTT
TRBD2	TRBV7-2	TRBJ2-3	NA	CASSPSSGRRTDTQYF	TGTGCCAGCAGCCCCTCTAGCGGGAGAAGAACAGATACGCAGTATTTT
TRBD2	TRBV2	TRBJ2-5	NA	CASNWGGGQETQYF	TGTGCCAGCAATTGGGGGGGAGGACAAGAGACCCAGTACTTC
NA	TRBV7-2	TRBJ2-3	NA	CASSFVERADTQYF	TGTGCCAGCAGCTTCGTGGAGAGAGCGGATACGCAGTATTTT
NA	TRBV28	TRBJ1-1	once	CASSLSPTGRNTEAFF	TGTGCCAGCAGTTTATCCCCAACAGGAAGGAACACTGAAGCTTTCTTT
TRBD1	TRBV6-5	TRBJ2-7	NA	CASSDRGRTYEQYF	TGTGCCAGCAGTGACAGGGGGCGTACCTACGAGCAGTACTTC
NA	TRBV27	TRBJ2-2	NA	CASSLYRAGTGELFF	TGTGCCAGCAGTTTATACAGGGCGGGCACCGGGGAGCTGTTTTTT
TRBD1	TRBV4-2	TRBJ2-3	once	CASSQDPQGSTDTQYF	TGTGCCAGCAGCCAAGATCCACAGGGGAGCACAGATACGCAGTATTTT
NA	TRBV19	TRBJ2-3	NA	CASSNWQGQGDTQYF	TGTGCCAGTAGTAACTGGCAGGGGCAGGGAGATACGCAGTATTTT
NA	TRBV7-6	TRBJ2-7	NA	CASSEQGQAFSYEQYF	TGTGCCAGCAGCGAACAGGGTCAGGCCTTCTCCTACGAGCAGTACTTC
NA	TRBV6-5	TRBJ2-2	NA	CASSYRDSYNTGELFF	TGTGCCAGCAGTTACCGCGACAGCTATAACACCGGGGAGCTGTTTTTT
TRBD1	TRBV5-1	TRBJ1-1	NA	CASSIGQGATEAFF	TGCGCCAGCAGCATTGGACAGGGCGCCACTGAAGCTTTCTTT
NA	TRBV18	TRBJ1-3	NA	CASSPSLAGLNTIYF	TGTGCCAGCTCACCGTCGCTGGCAGGACTCAACACCATATATTTT
TRBD2	TRBV11-1	TRBJ2-2	few	CASSHSGTILTGELFF	TGTGCCAGCAGCCACTCCGGGACTATACTCACCGGGGAGCTGTTTTTT